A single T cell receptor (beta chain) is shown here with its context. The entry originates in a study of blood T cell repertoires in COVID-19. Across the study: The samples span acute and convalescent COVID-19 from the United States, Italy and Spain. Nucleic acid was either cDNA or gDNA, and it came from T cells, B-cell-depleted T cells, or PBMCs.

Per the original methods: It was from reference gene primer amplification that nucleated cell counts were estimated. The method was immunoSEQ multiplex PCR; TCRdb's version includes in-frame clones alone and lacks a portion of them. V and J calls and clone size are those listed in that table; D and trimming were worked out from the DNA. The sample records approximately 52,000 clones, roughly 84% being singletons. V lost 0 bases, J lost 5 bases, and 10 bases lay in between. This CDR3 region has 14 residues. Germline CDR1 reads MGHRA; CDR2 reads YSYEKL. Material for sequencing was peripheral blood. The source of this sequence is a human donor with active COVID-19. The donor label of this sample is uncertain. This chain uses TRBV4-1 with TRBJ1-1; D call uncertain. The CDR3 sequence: CASSQDISGTEAFF. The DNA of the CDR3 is TGCGCCAGCAGCCAAGATATATCGGGGACTGAAGCTTTCTTT.